This T cell receptor (beta chain) was identified in a study of response to subunit inactivated influenza vaccine. One entry per CDR3 protein results from TCRdb running MiXCR on the RT-PCR reads. Among some 600,000 distinct CDR3 sequences listed, roughly 15% were seen once. As to this clonotype: The antigen is undetermined.

Broader study findings: The authors suggested that every seasonal influenza vaccination recruits few new T cells.

The CDR3 runs 18 residues. With 0 bases clipped from V and 8 bases from J, the junction kept 16 bases outside the gene matches. CDR1 is MNHEY and CDR2 is SVGAGI in the germline V gene. This receptor was taken from a man in his forties or fifties who received an inactivated influenza vaccine. The chain joins TRBV6-5 to TRBJ2-1, with 7 bases lining up with TRBD2. The sequencing here drew on PBMCs from blood, taken around two weeks before vaccination. CDR3 in amino acids: CASSYSPLRGDPRDEQFF. In DNA form, the CDR3 reads TGTGCCAGCAGTTACTCTCCCCTACGGGGGGACCCCAGGGATGAGCAGTTCTTC.